These 21 T cell receptor beta chains were all obtained from the same sample, sequenced in a study. One entry per CDR3 protein, called by TCRdb with MiXCR from the 5' RACE reads. This table holds tens of thousands of distinct CDR3 sequences, approximately 17% found once. Specimen: naive CD4+ T cells sorted from a lymph node. Indicated subset: naive CD4+ T cells, CD4+CD45RA+CD25-. Receptor source: a female donor with breast cancer.

This clonotype was counted many times. The chain employs TRBV20-1 and TRBJ1-1; D is ambiguous. The length of the CDR3 is 13 residues. Per germline, CDR1 DFQATT and CDR2 SNEGSKA (reference sequence). Between the trimmed V and J ends, which lost 1 base and 1 base, there was a span of 7 bases. CDR3 DNA: TGCAGTGCTAGAGGGCAGGAGAACACTGAAGCTTTCTTT. It is translated as CSARGQENTEAFF.

As concerns this clonotype: This sequence may be a read error, since a much larger clone differs from it by one base. The V call is TRBV28, the J call TRBJ1-5; no clear D. V was trimmed by 3 bases and J by 3 bases, leaving 15 bases between them. The CDR3 runs 16 residues. CDR1 is MDHEN and CDR2 is SYDVKM in the germline V gene. CDR3 nucleotide sequence: TGTGCCAGCAGTTTCCCACGGGAGGGCTCCAATCAGCCCCAGCATTTT. Translation gives CASSFPREGSNQPQHF.

In its sample, this clonotype is medium-sized. The chain has TRBV6-2 or TRBV6-3 and TRBJ1-5; no reliable D call. Germline V gene data show CDR1 as MNHEY and CDR2 as SVGEGT. V dropped 2 bases and J dropped 4 bases, with 6 bases sitting between them. This CDR3 comprises 13 residues. The CDR3 loop is CASSYTLNQPQHF. The DNA for the CDR3 is TGTGCCAGCAGTTACACATTAAATCAGCCCCAGCATTTT.

This clonotype was seen more than once but under ten times. The rearrangement uses TRBV5-1 and TRBJ1-2; tentatively, D is TRBD1 (6 bases). Germline V gene sequence: CDR1 SGHRS, CDR2 YFSETQ. Trimming took off 2 bases at V and 3 bases at J, with 14 bases between the two ends. The CDR3 covers 15 residues. The CDR3 DNA sequence: TGCGCCAGCAGCTTCGACGTTGGGGGCGACTATGGCTACACCTTC. Encoded protein: CASSFDVGGDYGYTF.

As for this clonotype: A junction end diverges from the germline sequence, so it may reflect a read error. The chain couples TRBV3-1 to TRBJ2-2; 13 bases agree with TRBD2. CDR1 and CDR2 (germline): LGHDT, YNNKEL (reference sequence). This CDR3 has 18 residues. Written as DNA, the CDR3 is TGTGCTAGCAGCCAACTAGCGGGAGGGATTAGGAACACCGGGGAGCTGTTTTTT. This translates into CASSQLAGGIRNTGELFF.

As to this clonotype: It is likely a read error, because the conserved phenylalanine at the end of the CDR3 is missing. The J gene is TRBJ2-1, the V gene TRBV7-2, with unresolved D. V was trimmed by 3 bases and J by 2 bases, leaving 5 bases between them. The CDR3 runs 13 residues. CDR1 and CDR2 (germline): SGHTA, FQGNSA. CDR3 in amino acids: CASSFGTYNEQFS. The CDR3 DNA reads as TGTGCCAGCAGCTTCGGAACCTACAATGAGCAGTTCTCC.

To note about this clonotype: A much larger clonotype is one base distant, so this may be a read error. The chain has TRBV20-1 and TRBJ1-5; weak D call: TRBD1 (5 bases). Germline lookup yields CDR1 DFQATT and CDR2 SNEGSKA (reference sequence). This CDR3 contains 14 residues. V dropped 6 bases and J dropped 1 base, with 13 bases sitting between them. The CDR3 loop is CSAGGRGSNQPQHF. In DNA form, the CDR3 reads TGCAGTGCGGGGGGACGGGGCAGCAATCAGCCCCAGCATTTT.

V usage is TRBV6-2 or TRBV6-3 and J usage is TRBJ2-4; no reliable D call. V shed 6 bases and J shed 5 bases, with 14 bases lying between them. The CDR3 is 14 residues long. The germline V gene has CDR1 MNHEY and CDR2 SVGEGT. Here the CDR3 DNA reads TGTGCCAGCAGACCCACCGAGCACGAAAACATTCAGTACTTC. Encoded protein: CASRPTEHENIQYF.

This clonotype was seen a few times. The CDR3 coding sequence is TGCGCCAGCAGGGGGTACAATGAGCAGTTCTTC. Translation: CASRGYNEQFF. The rearrangement joins TRBV5-1 to TRBJ2-1; D gene uncertain. V lost 5 bases to trimming and J lost 4 bases, with 4 bases between them. Germline V gene data show CDR1 as SGHRS and CDR2 as YFSETQ. The CDR3 is made up of 11 amino acids.

This clonotype was seen more than once but under ten times. V usage is TRBV6-5 and J usage is TRBJ2-7, with 9 nucleotides matching TRBD2. The CDR3 runs 14 residues. Germline-derived CDR1 and CDR2 are MNHEY and SVGAGI. The J segment lost 2 bases and the V segment lost 6 bases, leaving 5 bases of the junction unmatched. The CDR3 here is CASSRAGGPYEQYF. In nucleotides, the CDR3 is TGTGCCAGCAGCAGAGCGGGAGGACCCTACGAGCAGTACTTC.

The chain has TRBV7-8 and TRBJ2-7, with 7 nucleotides matching TRBD1. Looked up from germline, CDR1 is SGHVS and CDR2 is FQNEAQ. V lost 5 bases and J lost 5; bases outside the gene matches: 9. The CDR3 runs to 14 residues. CDR3 sequence reads: CASSTLQGHHEQYF. The DNA of the CDR3 is TGTGCCAGCAGCACCCTACAGGGGCACCACGAGCAGTACTTC.

The J gene is TRBJ2-3, the V gene TRBV4-3, with a weak D call TRBD2 (5 bases). Germline V gene sequence: CDR1 LGHNA, CDR2 YSLEER. V was cut by 4 bases and J by 4 bases, with 12 bases left in between. The CDR3 runs to 14 residues. CDR3 sequence: CASSRTLGSDTQYF. The DNA of the CDR3 is TGCGCCAGCAGCCGGACTCTGGGGTCAGATACGCAGTATTTT.

The chain uses TRBV20-1 and TRBJ2-7; D is uncertain. Germline loops: CDR1 DFQATT, CDR2 SNEGSKA (reference sequence). The ends were cut back, 5 bases at V and 5 bases at J, with 16 bases in the middle. The CDR3 totals 13 residues. The chain's CDR3 is CSAFASPTHEQYF. CDR3 DNA: TGCAGTGCTTTTGCCTCACCTACCCACGAGCAGTACTTC.

This clonotype was seen at least ten times. V is TRBV5-1 and J is TRBJ2-3; D is unclear. The V end was cut by 1 base, the J end by 0 bases, with 6 bases between. The CDR3 extends over 14 amino acids. Germline V gene lookup returns CDR1 SGHRS and CDR2 YFSETQ. The CDR3 sequence: CASSLSFSTDTQYF. Here the CDR3 DNA reads TGCGCCAGCAGCTTGAGCTTTAGCACAGATACGCAGTATTTT. Full variable domain (missing parts from reference TRBV5-1 and TRBJ2-3): KAGVTQTPRYLIKTRGQQVTLSCSPISGHRSVSWYQQTPGQGLQFLFEYFSETQRNKGNFPGRFSGRQFSNSRSEMNVSTLELGDSALYLCASSLSFSTDTQYFGPGTRLTVL.

In its sample, this clonotype was seen many times. The gene calls are TRBV6-5 and TRBJ2-3; 9 nucleotides line up with TRBD2. Trimming removed 2 bases from V and 1 base from J; junction bases left unmatched: 7. The CDR3 is made up of 17 amino acids. CDR1 and CDR2 (germline): MNHEY, SVGAGI. This CDR3 reads CASSYPLAGDRTDTQYF. The CDR3 region has the DNA TGTGCCAGCAGTTACCCATTAGCGGGAGATCGCACAGATACGCAGTATTTT.

This clonotype was observed many times. The chain has TRBV20-1 and TRBJ1-6, with 9 bases aligning to TRBD1. The CDR3 spans 16 residues. Germline CDR1 reads DFQATT; CDR2 reads SNEGSKA (reference sequence). V dropped 0 bases and J dropped 6; count of bases not matched to a gene: 6. The CDR3 here is CSARDPRTGVNSPLHF. The CDR3 DNA is TGCAGTGCTAGAGACCCCCGGACAGGGGTTAATTCACCCCTCCACTTT.

This clonotype was counted between two and nine times. V and J are TRBV5-1 and TRBJ1-1; 10 bases agree with TRBD1. J lost 5 bases, V lost 3 bases, and 1 base had no gene match. Germline V gene data show CDR1 as SGHRS and CDR2 as YFSETQ. The CDR3 has 13 amino acids. CDR3 sequence (DNA): TGCGCCAGCAGCTGGACAGGGGGGACTGAAGCTTTCTTT. Amino acid sequence: CASSWTGGTEAFF.

V and J are TRBV6-2 or TRBV6-3 and TRBJ1-5; 7 bases are shared with TRBD1. The CDR3 totals 18 residues. Trimming at V came to 6 bases and at J to 5 bases, leaving 19 bases not matched to a gene. CDR1 and CDR2 from the germline V gene are MNHEY and SVGEGT. The CDR3 spells CASSPLGQGVVGDQPQHF. For the CDR3, the DNA is TGTGCCAGCAGCCCTCTGGGTCAGGGGGTCGTGGGAGATCAGCCCCAGCATTTT.

The sample holds many counts of this clonotype. The chain joins TRBV6-1 to TRBJ1-2; D is unclear. From germline, CDR1 is MNHNS and CDR2 SASEGT. Trimming shortened V by 1 base and J by 0 bases, and 9 bases separated the two germline ends. The CDR3 covers 15 residues. The CDR3 coding sequence is TGTGCCAGCAGTGAAGGAACATTATCTAACTATGGCTACACCTTC. Translation: CASSEGTLSNYGYTF.

The chain recombines TRBV11-2 with TRBJ1-4, with 7 bases identical to TRBD1. Per the germline V gene, CDR1 is SGHAT and CDR2 is FQNNGV. The CDR3 runs to 15 residues. Unmatched junction bases numbered 8, after V lost 4 bases and J lost 6 bases. The DNA of the CDR3 is TGTGCCAGCAGCTCCTCGGGACAGCCATATGAAAAACTGTTTTTT. Translated, it gives CASSSSGQPYEKLFF.

This clonotype has a handful of counts. This chain connects TRBV29-1 to TRBJ2-1; D might be TRBD2 (6 bases). CDR3 length: 13 amino acids. Germline values: CDR1 SQVTM, CDR2 ANQGSEA. V gave up 5 bases and J gave up 5 bases, with 13 bases separating them. The CDR3 reads CSVRRAAHNEQFF. CDR3 in DNA: TGCAGCGTTCGGAGGGCCGCCCACAATGAGCAGTTCTTC.